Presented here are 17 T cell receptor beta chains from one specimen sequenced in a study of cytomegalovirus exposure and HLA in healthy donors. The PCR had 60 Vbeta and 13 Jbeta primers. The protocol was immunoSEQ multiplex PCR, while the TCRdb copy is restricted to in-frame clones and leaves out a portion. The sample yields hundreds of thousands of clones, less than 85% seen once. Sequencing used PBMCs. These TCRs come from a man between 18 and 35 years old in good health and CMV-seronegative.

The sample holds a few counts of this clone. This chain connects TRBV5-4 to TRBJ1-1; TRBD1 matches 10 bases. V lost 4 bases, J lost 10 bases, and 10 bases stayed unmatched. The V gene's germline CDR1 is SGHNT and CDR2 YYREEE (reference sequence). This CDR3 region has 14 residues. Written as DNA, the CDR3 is TGTGCCAGCAGCCCGTCTTTGGGACAGGGGACAGCTTTCTTT. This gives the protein CASSPSLGQGTAFF. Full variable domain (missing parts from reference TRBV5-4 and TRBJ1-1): ETGVTQSPTHLIKTRGQQVTLRCSSQSGHNTVSWYQQALGQGPQFIFQYYREEENGRGNFPPRFSGLQFPNYSSELNVNALELDDSALYLCASSPSLGQGTAFFGQGTRLTVV.

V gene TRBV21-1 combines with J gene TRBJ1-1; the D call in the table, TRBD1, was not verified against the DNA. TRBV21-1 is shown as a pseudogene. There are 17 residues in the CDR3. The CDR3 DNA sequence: TGTGCCAGCAGCAAAGTCCGAAATTTGTCAGGGTACACTGAAGCTTTCTTT. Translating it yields CASSKVRNLSGYTEAFF.

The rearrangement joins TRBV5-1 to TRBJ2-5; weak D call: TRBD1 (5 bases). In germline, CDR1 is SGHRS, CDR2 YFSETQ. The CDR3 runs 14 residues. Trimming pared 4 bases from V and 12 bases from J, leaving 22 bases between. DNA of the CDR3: TGCGCCAGCAGCACCCAGGACACCTCCTCGGTGGAGTACTTC. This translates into CASSTQDTSSVEYF.

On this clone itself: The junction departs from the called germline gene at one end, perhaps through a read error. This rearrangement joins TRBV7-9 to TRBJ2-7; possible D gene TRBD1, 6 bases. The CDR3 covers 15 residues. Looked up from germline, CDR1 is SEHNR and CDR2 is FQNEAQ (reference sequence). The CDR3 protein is CSSRFNRDGVYEQYF. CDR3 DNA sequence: TGTTCCAGCAGGTTTAACAGGGATGGTGTTTACGAGCAGTACTTC.

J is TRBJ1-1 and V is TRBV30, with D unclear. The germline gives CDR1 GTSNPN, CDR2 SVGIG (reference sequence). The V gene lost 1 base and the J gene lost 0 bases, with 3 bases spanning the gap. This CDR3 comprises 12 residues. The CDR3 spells CAWSAVNTEAFF. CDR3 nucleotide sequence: TGTGCCTGGAGTGCGGTGAACACTGAAGCTTTCTTT.

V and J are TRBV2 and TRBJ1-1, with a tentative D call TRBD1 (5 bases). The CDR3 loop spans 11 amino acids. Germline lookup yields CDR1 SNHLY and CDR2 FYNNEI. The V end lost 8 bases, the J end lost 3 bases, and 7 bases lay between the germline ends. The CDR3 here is CASHRHTEAFF. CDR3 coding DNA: TGTGCCAGCCACAGGCACACTGAAGCTTTCTTT.

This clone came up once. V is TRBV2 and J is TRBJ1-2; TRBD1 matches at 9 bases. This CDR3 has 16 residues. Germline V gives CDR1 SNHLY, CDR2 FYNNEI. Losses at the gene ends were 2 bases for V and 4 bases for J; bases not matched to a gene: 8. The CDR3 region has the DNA TGTGCCAGCAGTGAAAATTGGGACAGGGAGGGCTATGGCTACACCTTC. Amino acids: CASSENWDREGYGYTF.

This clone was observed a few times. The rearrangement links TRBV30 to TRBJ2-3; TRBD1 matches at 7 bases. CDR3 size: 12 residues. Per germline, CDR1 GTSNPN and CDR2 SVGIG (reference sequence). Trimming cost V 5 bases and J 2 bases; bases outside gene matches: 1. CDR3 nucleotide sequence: TGTGCCTGGGGGACAGACACAGATACGCAGTATTTT. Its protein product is CAWGTDTDTQYF.

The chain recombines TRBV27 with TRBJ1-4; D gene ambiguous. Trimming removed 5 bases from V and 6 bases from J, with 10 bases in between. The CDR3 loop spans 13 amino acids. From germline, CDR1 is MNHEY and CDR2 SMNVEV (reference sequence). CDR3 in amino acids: CASSPGWDEKLFF. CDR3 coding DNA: TGTGCCAGCAGTCCCGGGTGGGATGAAAAACTGTTTTTT. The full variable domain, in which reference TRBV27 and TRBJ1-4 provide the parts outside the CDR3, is EAQVTQNPRYLITVTGKKLTVTCSQNMNHEYMSWYRQDPGLGLRQIYYSMNVEVTDKGDVPEGYKVSRKEKRNFPLILESPSPNQTSLYFCASSPGWDEKLFFGSGTQLSVL.

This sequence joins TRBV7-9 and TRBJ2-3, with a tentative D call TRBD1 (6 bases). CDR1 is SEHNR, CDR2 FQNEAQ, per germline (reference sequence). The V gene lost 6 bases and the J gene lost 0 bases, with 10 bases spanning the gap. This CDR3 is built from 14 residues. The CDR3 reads CASSSRGSTDTQYF. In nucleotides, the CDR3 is TGTGCCAGCAGTTCCAGGGGTAGCACAGATACGCAGTATTTT.

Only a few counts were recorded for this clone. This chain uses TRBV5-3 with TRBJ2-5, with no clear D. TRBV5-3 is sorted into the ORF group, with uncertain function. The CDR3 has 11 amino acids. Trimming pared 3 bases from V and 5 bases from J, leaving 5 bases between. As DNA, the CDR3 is TGTGCCAGAAGCTCAATGGAGACCCAGTACTTC. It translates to CARSSMETQYF.

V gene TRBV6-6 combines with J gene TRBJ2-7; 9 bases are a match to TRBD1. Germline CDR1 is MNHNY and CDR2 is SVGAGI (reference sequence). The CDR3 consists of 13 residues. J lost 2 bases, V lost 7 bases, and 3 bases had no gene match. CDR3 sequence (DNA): TGTGCCAGCAAGGACAGGGGTCCCTACGAGCAGTACTTC. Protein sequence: CASKDRGPYEQYF.

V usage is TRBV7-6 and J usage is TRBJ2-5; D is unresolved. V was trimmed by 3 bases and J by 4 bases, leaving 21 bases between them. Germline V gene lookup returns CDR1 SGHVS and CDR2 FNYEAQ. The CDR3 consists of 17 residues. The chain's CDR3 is CASSFLYDSPSGETQYF. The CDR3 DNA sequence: TGTGCCAGCAGCTTTTTGTACGACTCCCCCAGTGGAGAGACCCAGTACTTC.

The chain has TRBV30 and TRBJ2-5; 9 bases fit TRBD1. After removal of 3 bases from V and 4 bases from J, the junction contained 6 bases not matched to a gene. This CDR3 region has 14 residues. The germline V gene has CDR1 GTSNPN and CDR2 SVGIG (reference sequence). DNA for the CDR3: TGTGCCTGGAGGGGACAGGGAGGAGGAGAGACCCAGTACTTC. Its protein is CAWRGQGGGETQYF.

The CDR3 coding sequence is TGTGCCAGCGTTGCCGGGACAGACTACGAGCAGTACTTC. As protein: CASVAGTDYEQYF. This rearrangement joins TRBV6-6 to TRBJ2-5; 7 bases are a match to TRBD1. The J call is uncertain, as TRBJ2-7 better fits the DNA end. Germline values: CDR1 MNHNY, CDR2 SVGAGI (reference sequence). The CDR3 is 13 amino acids.

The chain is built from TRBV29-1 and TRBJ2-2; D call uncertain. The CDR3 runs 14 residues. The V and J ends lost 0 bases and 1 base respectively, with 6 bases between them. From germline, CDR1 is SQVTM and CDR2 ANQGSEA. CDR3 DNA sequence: TGCAGCGTTGAAGATGCGGAGAACACCGGGGAGCTGTTTTTT. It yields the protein CSVEDAENTGELFF.

CDR3 DNA sequence: TGCAGCGTCTCAGGACTAGCGGGATACGGGTCCCAGTACTTC. It yields the protein CSVSGLAGYGSQYF. The chain carries TRBV29-1 and TRBJ2-5; TRBD2 aligns across 12 bases. The CDR3 extends over 14 amino acids. Germline V gene sequence: CDR1 SQVTM, CDR2 ANQGSEA. Unmatched junction bases numbered 11, after V lost 6 bases and J lost 9 bases.